These 2 T cell receptor beta chains originate from one sample sequenced in a study of CXCR3-negative and CXCR3-positive naive CD8 T cells. Study results and limitations: Naive cells that were CXCR3-positive had more hydrophobic TRB CDR3s (compared with CXCR3-negative naive cells).

These receptors' targets are unknown. All TRB cDNA libraries came from 5' RACE performed with UMI labels. TCRdb derives one entry per CDR3 protein from the 5' RACE reads, leaving out DNA. In total, the table holds about 70,000 distinct CDR3 sequences. Sequencing was done on a sample of naive CXCR3+ CD8+ T cells from blood. As for subset: CD45RO-CCR7+CD27+CD95- naive CD8+ T cells expressing CXCR3 (TNR3+). Every receptor here comes from a human donor in good health. Some clones in this sample may be carry-over from other donors' samples.

CDR3 in amino acids: CASSVSSRAANTGELFF. V gene TRBV9 combines with J gene TRBJ2-2. Germline V CDR1 and CDR2: SGDLS, YYNGEE. CDR3 size: 17 residues.

The chain is built from TRBV15 and TRBJ2-7. Germline CDR1 is LNHNV and CDR2 is YYDKDF (reference sequence). This CDR3 comprises 17 residues. CDR3: CATSRVSAGTSNYEQYF.